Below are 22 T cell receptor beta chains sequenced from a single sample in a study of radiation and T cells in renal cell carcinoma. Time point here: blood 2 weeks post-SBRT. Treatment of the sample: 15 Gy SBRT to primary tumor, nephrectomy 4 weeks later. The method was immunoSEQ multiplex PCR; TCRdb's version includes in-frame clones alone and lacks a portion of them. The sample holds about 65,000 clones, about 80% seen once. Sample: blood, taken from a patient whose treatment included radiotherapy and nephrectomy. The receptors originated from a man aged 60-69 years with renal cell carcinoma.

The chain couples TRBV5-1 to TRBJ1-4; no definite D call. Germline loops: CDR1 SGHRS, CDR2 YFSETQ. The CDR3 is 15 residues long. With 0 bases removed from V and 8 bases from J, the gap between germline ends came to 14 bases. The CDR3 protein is CASSLARPPGEKLFF. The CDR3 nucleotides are TGCGCCAGCAGCTTGGCGAGGCCGCCCGGGGAAAAACTGTTTTTT. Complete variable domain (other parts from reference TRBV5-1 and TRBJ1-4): KAGVTQTPRYLIKTRGQQVTLSCSPISGHRSVSWYQQTPGQGLQFLFEYFSETQRNKGNFPGRFSGRQFSNSRSEMNVSTLELGDSALYLCASSLARPPGEKLFFGSGTQLSVL.

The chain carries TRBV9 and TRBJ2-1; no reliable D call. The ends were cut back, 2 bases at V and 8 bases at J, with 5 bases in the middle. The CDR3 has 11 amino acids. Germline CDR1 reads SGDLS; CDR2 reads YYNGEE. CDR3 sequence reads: CASSVMDEQFF. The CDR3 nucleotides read TGTGCCAGCAGCGTTATGGATGAGCAGTTCTTC.

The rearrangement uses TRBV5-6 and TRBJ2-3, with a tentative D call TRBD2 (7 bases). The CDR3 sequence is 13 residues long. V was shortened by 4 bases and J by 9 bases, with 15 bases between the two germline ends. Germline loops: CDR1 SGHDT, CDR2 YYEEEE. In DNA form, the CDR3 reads TGTGCCAGCAGCCGCGGGGGCCCGGGGACGCAGTATTTT. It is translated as CASSRGGPGTQYF.

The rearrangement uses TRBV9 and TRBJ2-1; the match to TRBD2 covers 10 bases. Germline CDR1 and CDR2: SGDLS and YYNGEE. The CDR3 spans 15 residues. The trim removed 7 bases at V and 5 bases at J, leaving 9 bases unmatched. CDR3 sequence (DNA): TGTGCCAGCTCCGAGACTAGCGGGCTAAACAATGAGCAGTTCTTC. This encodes CASSETSGLNNEQFF.

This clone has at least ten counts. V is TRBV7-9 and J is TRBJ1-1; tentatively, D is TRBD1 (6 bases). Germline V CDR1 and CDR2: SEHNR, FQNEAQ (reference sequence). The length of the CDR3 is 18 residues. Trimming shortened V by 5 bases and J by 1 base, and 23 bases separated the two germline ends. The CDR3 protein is CASSPVWGKGVENTEAFF. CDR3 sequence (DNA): TGTGCCAGCAGCCCAGTGTGGGGAAAGGGGGTCGAGAACACTGAAGCTTTCTTT.

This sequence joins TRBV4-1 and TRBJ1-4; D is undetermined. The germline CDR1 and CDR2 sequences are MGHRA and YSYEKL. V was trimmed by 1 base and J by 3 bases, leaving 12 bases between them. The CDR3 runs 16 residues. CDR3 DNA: TGCGCCAGCAGCCAAGGCCTCCGGGCCTCTAATGAAAAACTGTTTTTT. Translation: CASSQGLRASNEKLFF.

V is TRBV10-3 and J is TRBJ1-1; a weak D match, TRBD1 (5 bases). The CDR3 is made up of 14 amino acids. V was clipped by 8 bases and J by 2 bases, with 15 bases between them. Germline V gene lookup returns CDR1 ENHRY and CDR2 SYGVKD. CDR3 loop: CAIGKRQINTEAFF. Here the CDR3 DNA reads TGTGCCATCGGGAAAAGACAGATAAACACTGAAGCTTTCTTT.

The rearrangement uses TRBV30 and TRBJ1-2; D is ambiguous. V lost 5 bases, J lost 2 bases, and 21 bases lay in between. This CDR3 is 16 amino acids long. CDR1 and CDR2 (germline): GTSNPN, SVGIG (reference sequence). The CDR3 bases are TGTGCCTGGCGCCCCCTCAATATTTACGGGAACTATGGCTACACCTTC. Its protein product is CAWRPLNIYGNYGYTF.

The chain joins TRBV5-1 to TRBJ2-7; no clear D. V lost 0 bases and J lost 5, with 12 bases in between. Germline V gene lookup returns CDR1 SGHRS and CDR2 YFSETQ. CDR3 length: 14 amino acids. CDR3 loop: CASSLVRPSDEQYF. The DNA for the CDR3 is TGCGCCAGCAGCTTGGTACGGCCGTCAGACGAGCAGTACTTC.

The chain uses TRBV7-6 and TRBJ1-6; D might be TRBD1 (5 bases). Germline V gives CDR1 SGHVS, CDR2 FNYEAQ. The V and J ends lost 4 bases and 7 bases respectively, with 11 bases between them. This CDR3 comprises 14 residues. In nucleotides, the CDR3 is TGTGCCAGCAGCTACACCGGGACCAATTCACCCCTCCACTTT. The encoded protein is CASSYTGTNSPLHF.

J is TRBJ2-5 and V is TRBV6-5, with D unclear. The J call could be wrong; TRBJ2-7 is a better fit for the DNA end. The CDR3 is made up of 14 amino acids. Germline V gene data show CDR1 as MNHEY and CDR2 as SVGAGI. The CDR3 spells CASSYSVSSYEQYF. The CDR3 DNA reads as TGTGCCAGCAGTTACTCGGTGTCGTCCTACGAGCAGTACTTC.

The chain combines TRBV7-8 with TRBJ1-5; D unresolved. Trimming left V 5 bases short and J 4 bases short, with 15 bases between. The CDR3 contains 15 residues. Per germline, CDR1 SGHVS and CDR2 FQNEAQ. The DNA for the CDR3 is TGTGCCAGCAGCACCGGTGGAGGGTGGAATCAGCCCCAGCATTTT. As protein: CASSTGGGWNQPQHF.

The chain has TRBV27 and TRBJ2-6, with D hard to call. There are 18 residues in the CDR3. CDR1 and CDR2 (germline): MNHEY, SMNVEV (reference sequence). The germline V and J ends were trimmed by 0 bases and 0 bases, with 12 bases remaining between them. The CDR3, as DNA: TGTGCCAGCAGTTTATCGCCTTTGCAAAGCTCTGGGGCCAACGTCCTGACTTTC. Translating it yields CASSLSPLQSSGANVLTF.

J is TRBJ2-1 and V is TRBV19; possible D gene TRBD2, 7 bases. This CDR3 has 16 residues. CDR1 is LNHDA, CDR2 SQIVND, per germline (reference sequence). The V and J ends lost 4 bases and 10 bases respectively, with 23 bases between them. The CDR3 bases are TGTGCCAGTAGTACCCAAATCACAGGGACTATCGGAGAGCAGTTCTTC. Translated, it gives CASSTQITGTIGEQFF.

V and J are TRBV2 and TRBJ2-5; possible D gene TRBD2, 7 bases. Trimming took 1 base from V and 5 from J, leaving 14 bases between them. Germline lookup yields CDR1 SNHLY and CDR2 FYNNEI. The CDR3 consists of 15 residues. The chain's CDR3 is CASSEGSGGPETQYF. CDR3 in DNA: TGTGCCAGCAGTGAAGGGTCGGGGGGCCCCGAGACCCAGTACTTC.

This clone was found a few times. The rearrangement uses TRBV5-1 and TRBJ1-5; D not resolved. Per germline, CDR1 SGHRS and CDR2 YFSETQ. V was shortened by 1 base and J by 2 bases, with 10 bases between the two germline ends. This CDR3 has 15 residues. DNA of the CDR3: TGCGCCAGCAGCTTGTTCCCCAGAGGCAATCAGCCCCAGCATTTT. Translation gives CASSLFPRGNQPQHF.

CDR3 in amino acids: CASSFRAGPTDTQYF. As DNA, the CDR3 is TGTGCCAGCAGCTTCAGAGCGGGGCCCACAGATACGCAGTATTTT. The chain joins TRBV7-2 to TRBJ2-3, with 7 positions matching TRBD2. CDR3 length equals 15 residues. V lost 3 bases, J lost 2 bases, and 5 bases stayed unmatched. In germline, CDR1 is SGHTA, CDR2 FQGNSA.

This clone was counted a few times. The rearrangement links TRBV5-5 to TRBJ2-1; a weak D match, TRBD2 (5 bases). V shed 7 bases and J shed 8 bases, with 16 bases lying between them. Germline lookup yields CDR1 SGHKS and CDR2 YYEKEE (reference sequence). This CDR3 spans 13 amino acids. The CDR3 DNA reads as TGTGCCAGCGGAAAGGGAGTTCAGGATGAGCAGTTCTTC. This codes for CASGKGVQDEQFF.

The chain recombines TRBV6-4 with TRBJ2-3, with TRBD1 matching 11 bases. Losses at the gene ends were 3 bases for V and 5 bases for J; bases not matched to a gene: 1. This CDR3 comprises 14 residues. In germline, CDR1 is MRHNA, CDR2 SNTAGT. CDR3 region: CASSEGQGVDTQYF. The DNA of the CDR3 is TGTGCCAGCAGTGAGGGACAGGGGGTAGATACGCAGTATTTT.

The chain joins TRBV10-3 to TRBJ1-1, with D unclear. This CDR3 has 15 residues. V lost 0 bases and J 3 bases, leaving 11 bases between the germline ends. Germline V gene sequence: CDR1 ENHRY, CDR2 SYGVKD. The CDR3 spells CAISESRVSDTEAFF. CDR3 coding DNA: TGTGCCATCAGTGAGTCCCGGGTATCAGACACTGAAGCTTTCTTT.

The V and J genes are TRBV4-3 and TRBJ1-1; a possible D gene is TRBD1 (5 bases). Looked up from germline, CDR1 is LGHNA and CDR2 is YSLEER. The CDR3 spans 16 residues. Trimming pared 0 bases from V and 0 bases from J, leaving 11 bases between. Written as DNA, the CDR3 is TGCGCCAGCAGCCAAGATCGGGCAGGGCTGAACACTGAAGCTTTCTTT. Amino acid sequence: CASSQDRAGLNTEAFF.

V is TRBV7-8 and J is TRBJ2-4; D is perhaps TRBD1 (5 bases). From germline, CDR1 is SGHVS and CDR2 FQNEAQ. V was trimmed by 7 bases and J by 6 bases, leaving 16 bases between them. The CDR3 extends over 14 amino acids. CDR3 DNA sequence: TGTGCCAGCACCCTCCGAAGGGGTGGAAACATTCAGTACTTC. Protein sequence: CASTLRRGGNIQYF.